This T cell receptor beta chain is from a study of blood T cell repertoires in COVID-19. For the study at large: COVID-19 samples collected from the United States, Italy and Spain covered acute and convalescent phases. From T cells, B-cell-depleted T cells, or PBMCs came the material, which was cDNA or gDNA.

Adults between roughly 18 and 95 years of age took part from under 30 US areas. CDR3 size: 21 residues. Trimming left V 2 bases short and J 4 bases short, with 32 bases between. Germline V lookup: CDR1 MDHEN, CDR2 SYDVKM. As originally analysed: It was from reference gene primer amplification that nucleated cell counts were estimated. TCRdb's table, derived via immunoSEQ multiplex PCR, lists solely in-frame clones and lacks some. From that table come the V and J calls and clone size; the DNA was used to work out D and trimming. The profile covers more than 350,000 clones, with over 75% appearing a single time and 1.4% to 1.5% taken by the ten largest.

The clonotype comes from a woman between 18 and 29 years old who had been exposed to COVID-19. The sequencing sample was made of PBMCs or T cells enriched from blood (not recorded which). The gene calls are TRBV28 and TRBJ1-1, with D maybe TRBD1 (6 bases). The CDR3 is CASSLNTGKRGFAGWITEAFF. The CDR3 coding sequence is TGTGCCAGCAGTTTAAATACAGGGAAACGAGGGTTCGCTGGGTGGATCACTGAAGCTTTCTTT.